This T cell receptor (beta chain) was identified during a study of OX40 agonist ivuxolimab in advanced cancers. At the level of the study: Prior anti-PD-1, anti-PD-L1 or anti-CTLA-4 therapy did not bar entry, and approximately 40% had some. Study observations and caveats: Clonal expansion in partial responders at 0.1-3.0 mg/kg ranked among the lowest. Averaging showed that CD8+ T cells had more expanded clones than CD4+ did.

This table comes from immunoSEQ multiplex PCR, and its TCRdb copy is limited to in-frame clones, with some not included. The sample has 40,000 to 45,000 clones; about 90% are singletons. Turning to this clone: Its antigen is as yet unknown.

The cohort excluded patients with autoimmune disease history or systemic immunosuppression. The CDR3 loop spans 14 amino acids. Germline-derived CDR1 and CDR2 are ENHRY and SYGVKD. Deletions cut 6 bases from V and 5 bases from J, with 13 bases between. The source of this sequence is an adult with an advanced solid tumor such as melanoma, head and neck, liver or kidney cancer. V and J are TRBV10-3 and TRBJ1-4; D call uncertain. The sample consisted of CD4+ or CD8+ T cells sorted from blood, taken in a trial of the OX40 agonist ivuxolimab. CDR3 bases: TGTGCCATCAGAGGACGAGAAGAGAATGAAAAACTGTTTTTT. Translating gives CAIRGREENEKLFF.